Listed below are T cell receptor beta chains from one sample, sequenced in a study of blood T cell repertoires in COVID-19. The repertoire was sequenced with immunoSEQ multiplex PCR; TCRdb's copy has only in-frame clones and lacks some. The table shows about 60,000 clones, with approximately 82% occurring only once. Sequencing used peripheral blood. Source of these receptors: a human donor in a cohort sampled during active COVID-19. The CDR3 runs from the conserved cysteine through the conserved F or W. A D gene is named only where the DNA matches it firmly. Size is stated for part of the rows, as once, few or many counts, or as a class when the clone is expanded.

TRBV29-1	NA	TRBD1	TRBJ2-1	TGCAGCGTTGGAGAGGACAGGCCGAAGGCCTACAATGAGCAGTTCTTC	CSVGEDRPKAYNEQFF
TRBV9	NA	NA	TRBJ1-4	TGTGCCAGCAGCTCCGGACTGCTTGAAAAACTGTTTTTT	CASSSGLLEKLFF
TRBV5-1	once	NA	TRBJ2-3	TGCGCCAGCAGCTTGTGGGACAACACAGATACGCAGTATTTT	CASSLWDNTDTQYF
TRBV7-9	once	NA	TRBJ2-2	TGTGCCAGCAGCTTAGCGGCGGGGGCCCGGGTGTTCGGCACCGGGGAGCTGTTTTTT	CASSLAAGARVFGTGELFF
TRBV7-2	NA	TRBD1	TRBJ2-2	TGTGCCAGCAGCTCGGACAGGACGAACACCGGGGAGCTGTTTTTT	CASSSDRTNTGELFF
TRBV5-1	once	NA	TRBJ1-2	TGCGCCAGCAGCTTGGCCAACAGTATCTATGGCTACACCTTC	CASSLANSIYGYTF
TRBV10-2	NA	TRBD2	TRBJ2-7	TGCGCCAGCAGTACTAGCGGGGGTACCTACGAGCAGTACTTC	CASSTSGGTYEQYF
TRBV5-8	NA	NA	TRBJ2-5	TGTGCCAGCAGCTATCGAATAAGGGGGATAGGCGAGACCCAGTACTTC	CASSYRIRGIGETQYF
TRBV19	NA	NA	TRBJ2-7	TGTGCCAGTAGTAGGGGGCCTTTGTTCGAGCAGTACTTC	CASSRGPLFEQYF
TRBV5-1	once	TRBD1	TRBJ1-1	TGCGCCAGCAGCGCAGGGACAGGGGGAACTCCTGAAGCTTTCTTT	CASSAGTGGTPEAFF
TRBV11-2	NA	TRBD1	TRBJ1-2	TGTGCCAGCAGCCCGCGACAGGGGGCGTACTATGGCTACACCTTC	CASSPRQGAYYGYTF
TRBV2	once	TRBD2	TRBJ2-2	TGTGCCAGCAGTGAAAACCGGGACTACCCTAAAGGACCCGGGGAGCTGTTTTTT	CASSENRDYPKGPGELFF
TRBV12-3/TRBV12-4	NA	NA	TRBJ1-2	TGTGCCAGCAGTCCTTTCTATGGCTACACCTTC	CASSPFYGYTF
TRBV11-2	NA	NA	TRBJ1-2	TGTGCCAGCAGCTTAGCCGCGGGGGCAGGAGGCTACACCTTC	CASSLAAGAGGYTF
TRBV5-1	NA	NA	TRBJ2-6	TGCGCCAGCAGCTTGGCCGGATGGGGAATTGGGGAGCTCTCTGGGGCCAACGTCCTGACTTTC	CASSLAGWGIGELSGANVLTF
TRBV2	NA	NA	TRBJ1-2	TGTGCCAGCAGCCCAAGCGGGGATGGTGGCTACACCTTC	CASSPSGDGGYTF
TRBV2	few	NA	TRBJ1-5	TGTGCCAGCACCGCGACAGATAGCAATCAGCCCCAGCATTTT	CASTATDSNQPQHF
TRBV7-9	NA	NA	TRBJ1-2	TGTGCCAGCAGCTTAGATTCAGGGAACTATGGCTACACCTTC	CASSLDSGNYGYTF
TRBV5-1	NA	NA	TRBJ2-5	TGCGCCAGCAGCTCTAGACTAGAACGGGAGACCCAGTACTTC	CASSSRLERETQYF
TRBV7-7	NA	TRBD1	TRBJ2-5	TGTGCCAGCAGCTCGGGACAGAAAGAGACCCAGTACTTC	CASSSGQKETQYF
TRBV6-1	NA	TRBD1	TRBJ2-7	TGTGCCAGCAGTGAAGCGACAGGGCCCTACGAGCAGTACTTC	CASSEATGPYEQYF
TRBV2	NA	TRBD2	TRBJ2-1	TGTGCCAGCGGGGGACTAGCGGGAAGGGATGAGCAGTTCTTC	CASGGLAGRDEQFF
TRBV10-2	NA	NA	TRBJ2-5	TGCGCCAGCAGTCGATCACAGGGTCCAGAGACCCAGTACTTC	CASSRSQGPETQYF
TRBV30	NA	TRBD1	TRBJ2-7	TGTGCCTGGAGTCCACAGGGGACACCCTCCGGCGAGCAGTACTTC	CAWSPQGTPSGEQYF
TRBV28	NA	TRBD2	TRBJ2-2	TGTGCCAGCAGCCGGACTAGCGAGAACACCGGGGAGCTGTTTTTT	CASSRTSENTGELFF
TRBV15	NA	NA	TRBJ1-5	TGTGCCACCAGCAGGGACGGGGACACCGCTTATCAGCCCCAGCATTTT	CATSRDGDTAYQPQHF
TRBV18	NA	TRBD1	TRBJ1-6	TGTGCCAGCTTCCCGGGACAGGCGTCACCCCTCCACTTT	CASFPGQASPLHF
TRBV2	NA	NA	TRBJ1-2	TGTGCCAGCAGTGCCGACCCCGCGGAGGGCTACACCTTC	CASSADPAEGYTF
TRBV5-1	NA	TRBD1	TRBJ1-1	TGCGCCAGCAGCCTGGGAGGGACAGCGAACACTGAAGCTTTCTTT	CASSLGGTANTEAFF
TRBV19	NA	NA	TRBJ1-5	TGTGCCAGTAGTATAACACCTTATAGCAATCAGCCCCAGCATTTT	CASSITPYSNQPQHF
TRBV7-2	NA	NA	TRBJ2-1	TGTGCCAGCAGCTGGAAGGCGGGAAACATTGGCAATGAGCAGTTCTTC	CASSWKAGNIGNEQFF
TRBV3-1/TRBV3-2	NA	TRBD1	TRBJ2-7	TGTGCCAGCAGCCGACAGGGGGCTTACGAGCAGTACTTC	CASSRQGAYEQYF
TRBV27	NA	TRBD2	TRBJ2-1	TGTGCCAGCAGTTTACGACTAGCGGGAGGTGATGAGCAGTTCTTC	CASSLRLAGGDEQFF
TRBV29-1	once	NA	TRBJ1-2	TGCAGCATCCCCACCCCGCCGGGCTATGGCTACACCTTC	CSIPTPPGYGYTF
TRBV3-1/TRBV3-2	NA	TRBD2	TRBJ2-1	TGTGCCAGCAGCCAAGGCGGGGGTTTGGGCGAGCAGTTCTTC	CASSQGGGLGEQFF
TRBV21-1	NA	NA	TRBJ2-5	TGTGCCAGCTCCTCTCCCCTACCATCATCCCTACGCCAAGAGACCCAGTACTTC	CASSSPLPSSLRQETQYF
TRBV5-4	NA	TRBD1	TRBJ2-5	TGTGCCAGCAGCTACCAATGGGACAGGGCTGGCGAGACCCAGTACTTC	CASSYQWDRAGETQYF
TRBV6-5	NA	TRBD1	TRBJ1-3	TGTGCCAGCAGCGTCAGGGGGACTGGAAACACCATATATTTT	CASSVRGTGNTIYF
TRBV5-1	NA	TRBD1	TRBJ2-7	TGCGCCAGCAGAGGGACAGGGGACTACGAGCAGTACTTC	CASRGTGDYEQYF
TRBV6-5	NA	NA	TRBJ2-1	TGTGCCAGCACCCGGGGGAGCTCCTACAATGAGCAGTTCTTC	CASTRGSSYNEQFF
TRBV9	NA	TRBD1	TRBJ1-2	TGTGCCAGCAGGGGGGGACAGAACTATGGCTACACCTTC	CASRGGQNYGYTF
TRBV6-2/TRBV6-3	few	NA	TRBJ2-1	TGTGCCAGCAGTACCTATAGCTCCTACAATGAGCAGTTCTTC	CASSTYSSYNEQFF
TRBV11-2	few	NA	TRBJ2-7	TGTGCCAGCAGCTACCGGGGGGCCTCCTACGAGCAGTACTTC	CASSYRGASYEQYF
TRBV13	once	NA	TRBJ2-7	TGTGCCAGCAGTTTCAGCCTCAGGGGAAAGTACGAGCAGTACTTC	CASSFSLRGKYEQYF
TRBV18	NA	NA	TRBJ2-2	TGTGCCAGCTCACCAAGGATGGGACAGAACACCGGGGAGCTGTTTTTT	CASSPRMGQNTGELFF
TRBV2	NA	TRBD2	TRBJ2-3	TGTGCCAGCAGTGCCTCAAGACTAGCGGGAGCCACAGATACGCAGTATTTT	CASSASRLAGATDTQYF
TRBV2	NA	NA	TRBJ2-2	TGTGCCAGCAGCGTGGGGGGGCCCGGCACCGGGGAGCTGTTTTTT	CASSVGGPGTGELFF
TRBV5-1	NA	TRBD2	TRBJ2-3	TGCGCCAGCAGCAATAGCGGGAGGGCCGGCGATACGCAGTATTTT	CASSNSGRAGDTQYF
TRBV6-1	NA	TRBD1	TRBJ2-7	TGTGCCAGCAGTGAAAGGGGGCGCGGATTTTTTAAGTCCTACGAGCAGTACTTC	CASSERGRGFFKSYEQYF
TRBV5-1	NA	TRBD1	TRBJ2-7	TGCGCCAGCAGCCGCACCGGGACAGAGTCCTACGAGCAGTACTTC	CASSRTGTESYEQYF
TRBV12-3/TRBV12-4	NA	NA	TRBJ2-3	TGTGCCAGCAGTTACGCGGGGACAGATACGCAGTATTTT	CASSYAGTDTQYF
TRBV6-5	NA	TRBD1	TRBJ2-3	TGTGCCAGCAGTTATCGACAGGGAACAGATACGCAGTATTTT	CASSYRQGTDTQYF
TRBV10-3	NA	NA	TRBJ2-5	TGTGCCATCAGTGAGTACAGCCAAGAGACCCAGTACTTC	CAISEYSQETQYF
TRBV25-1	NA	NA	TRBJ2-2	TGTGCCAGCAGGAGGGCAGACAACACCGGGGAGCTGTTTTTT	CASRRADNTGELFF